This record covers a single TCR beta chain. With 2 bases clipped from V and 10 bases from J, the junction kept 4 bases outside the gene matches. CDR1 and CDR2 from the germline V gene are LNHDA and SQIVND (reference sequence). The CDR3 consists of 13 residues. The data were taken from a study of blood T cell repertoires in COVID-19. Authors' data handling: For nucleated cells, counts were estimated from reference gene primer amplification. Data came from immunoSEQ multiplex PCR; TCRdb stores just in-frame clones and leaves some out. V and J calls and clone size come straight from that table; D and trimming were deduced from the DNA. The sample lists some 130,000 clones, approximately 90% seen once, with about 2% in the top ten.

The V and J genes are TRBV19 and TRBJ1-4; 7 nucleotides agree with TRBD1. The sample comprised peripheral blood. This TCR came from a man between 65 and 79 years old with active COVID-19. CDR3 nucleotides: TGTGCCAGTAGTATACGGGACAGAGGAAAACTGTTTTTT. This encodes CASSIRDRGKLFF.